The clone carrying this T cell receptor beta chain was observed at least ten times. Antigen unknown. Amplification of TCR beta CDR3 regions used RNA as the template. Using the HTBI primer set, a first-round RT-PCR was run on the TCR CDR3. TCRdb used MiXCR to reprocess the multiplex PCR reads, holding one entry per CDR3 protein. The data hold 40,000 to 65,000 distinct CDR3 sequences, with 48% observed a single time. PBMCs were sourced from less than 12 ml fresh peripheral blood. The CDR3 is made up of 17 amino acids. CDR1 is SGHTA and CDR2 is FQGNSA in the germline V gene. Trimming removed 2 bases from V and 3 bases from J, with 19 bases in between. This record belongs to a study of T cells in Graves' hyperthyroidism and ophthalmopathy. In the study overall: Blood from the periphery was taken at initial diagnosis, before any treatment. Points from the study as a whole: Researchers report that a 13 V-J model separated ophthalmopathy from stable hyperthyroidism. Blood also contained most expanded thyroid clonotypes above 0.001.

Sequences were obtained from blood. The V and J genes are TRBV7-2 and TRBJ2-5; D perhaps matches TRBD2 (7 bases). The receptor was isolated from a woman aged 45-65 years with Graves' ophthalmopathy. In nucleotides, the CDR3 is TGTGCCAGCAGCTTACGGGGGGCAAGCACCTTAAAAGAGACCCAGTACTTC. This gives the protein CASSLRGASTLKETQYF.